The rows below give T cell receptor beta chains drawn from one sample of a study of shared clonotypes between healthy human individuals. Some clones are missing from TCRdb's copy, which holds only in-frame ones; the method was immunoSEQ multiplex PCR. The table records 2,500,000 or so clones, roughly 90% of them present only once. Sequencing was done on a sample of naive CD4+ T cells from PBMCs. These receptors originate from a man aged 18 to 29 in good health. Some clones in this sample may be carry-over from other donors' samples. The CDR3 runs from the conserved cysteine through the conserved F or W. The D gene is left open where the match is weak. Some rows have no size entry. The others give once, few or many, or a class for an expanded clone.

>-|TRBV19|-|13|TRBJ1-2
CASSRRLNYGYTF
TGTGCCAGTAGCCGACGGCTTAACTATGGCTACACCTTC
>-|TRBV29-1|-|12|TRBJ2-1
CSVLPGSNEQFF
TGCAGCGTTCTACCAGGGTCCAATGAGCAGTTCTTC
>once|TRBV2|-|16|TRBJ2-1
CASSEATLKHYNEQFF
TGTGCCAGCAGTGAAGCGACACTGAAACACTACAATGAGCAGTTCTTC
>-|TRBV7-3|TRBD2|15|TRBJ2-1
CASSLLAGGPGEQFF
TGTGCCAGCAGCTTACTAGCGGGAGGGCCCGGTGAGCAGTTCTTC
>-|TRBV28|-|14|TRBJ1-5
CASSLGRGYQPQHF
TGTGCCAGCAGTTTAGGCAGGGGTTATCAGCCCCAGCATTTT
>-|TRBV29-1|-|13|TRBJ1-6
CSVQSGSNSPLHF
TGCAGCGTCCAATCGGGGAGTAATTCACCCCTCCACTTT
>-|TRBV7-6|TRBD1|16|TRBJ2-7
CASSLGSRTGLYEQYF
TGTGCCAGCAGCTTAGGGTCGAGGACAGGGTTGTACGAGCAGTACTTC
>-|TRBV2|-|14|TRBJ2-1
CASSDPLRENEQFF
TGTGCCAGCAGTGATCCTTTAAGGGAAAATGAGCAGTTCTTC
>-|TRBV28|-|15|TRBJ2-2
CASNSEGEGTGELFF
TGTGCCAGCAATTCCGAGGGGGAGGGGACCGGGGAGCTGTTTTTT
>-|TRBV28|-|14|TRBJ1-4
CASSPTSTNEKLFF
TGTGCCAGCAGTCCAACCTCAACTAATGAAAAACTGTTTTTT
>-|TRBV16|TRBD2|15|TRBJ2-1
CASSSVAGGFYEQFF
TGTGCCAGCAGCTCCGTAGCGGGAGGCTTCTATGAGCAGTTCTTC
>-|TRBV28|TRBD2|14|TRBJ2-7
CASRPAGGAYEQYF
TGTGCCAGCAGGCCAGCGGGGGGAGCCTACGAGCAGTACTTC
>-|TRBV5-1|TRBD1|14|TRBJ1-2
CASSMETGNYGYTF
TGCGCCAGCAGCATGGAGACAGGGAACTATGGCTACACCTTC
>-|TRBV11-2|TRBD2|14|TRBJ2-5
CASSFAGAPETQYF
TGTGCCAGCAGCTTCGCGGGAGCCCCGGAGACCCAGTACTTC
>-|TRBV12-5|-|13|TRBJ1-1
CASGLDRYRPAFF
TGTGCTAGTGGTTTGGACCGGTACAGGCCAGCTTTCTTT
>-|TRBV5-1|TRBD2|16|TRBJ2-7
CASSLGLAGVYVEQYF
TGCGCCAGCAGCTTAGGACTAGCGGGGGTTTACGTCGAGCAGTACTTC
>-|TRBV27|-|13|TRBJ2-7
CASSLSPLYEQYF
TGTGCCAGCAGTTTAAGCCCTCTCTACGAGCAGTACTTC
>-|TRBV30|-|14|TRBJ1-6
CAWSFPGLGSPLHF
TGTGCCTGGAGTTTCCCGGGGTTAGGGTCACCCCTCCACTTT
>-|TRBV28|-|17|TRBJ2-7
CASSSSGLASTTYEQYF
TGTGCCAGCAGTTCCTCAGGGCTAGCGTCTACCACCTACGAGCAGTACTTC
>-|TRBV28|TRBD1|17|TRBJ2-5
CATNRDRGTMTQETQYF
TGTGCCACCAACCGGGACAGGGGTACGATGACTCAAGAGACCCAGTACTTC
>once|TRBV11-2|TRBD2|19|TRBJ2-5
CASSPPQGTSGVRQETQYF
TGTGCCAGCAGCCCACCCCAAGGGACTAGCGGGGTGAGACAAGAGACCCAGTACTTC
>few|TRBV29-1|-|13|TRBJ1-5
CSVEEGAGQPQHF
TGCAGCGTTGAGGAAGGGGCCGGCCAGCCCCAGCATTTT
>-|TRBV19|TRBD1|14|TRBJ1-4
CARPRDRGNEKLFF
TGTGCCAGACCCCGGGACAGGGGTAATGAAAAACTGTTTTTT
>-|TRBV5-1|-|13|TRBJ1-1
CASSLTGITEAFF
TGCGCCAGCAGCTTGACAGGGATTACTGAAGCTTTCTTT
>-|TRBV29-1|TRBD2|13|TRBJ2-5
CSVGLAGGETQYF
TGCAGCGTCGGACTAGCGGGCGGGGAGACCCAGTACTTC
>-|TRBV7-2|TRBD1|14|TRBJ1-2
CASSPSGTGMGYTF
TGTGCCAGCAGCCCCTCCGGGACAGGGATGGGCTACACCTTC
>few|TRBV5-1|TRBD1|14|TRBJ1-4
CASSPGTGNEKLFF
TGCGCCAGCAGCCCCGGGACAGGGAATGAAAAACTGTTTTTT
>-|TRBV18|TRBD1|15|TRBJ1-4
CASSLRTGAVEKLFF
TGTGCCAGCTCACTAAGGACAGGGGCAGTTGAAAAACTGTTTTTT
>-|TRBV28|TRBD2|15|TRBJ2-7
CASSKAGGPSYEQYF
TGTGCCAGCAGTAAGGCGGGAGGGCCGTCCTACGAGCAGTACTTC
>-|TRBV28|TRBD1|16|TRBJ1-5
CASSDLGTGGNQPQHF
TGTGCCAGCAGTGACCTCGGGACAGGGGGGAATCAGCCCCAGCATTTT
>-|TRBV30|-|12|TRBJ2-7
CAWSVHPYEQYF
TGTGCCTGGAGTGTGCACCCCTACGAGCAGTACTTC
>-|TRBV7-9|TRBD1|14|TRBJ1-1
CASSLAGQGTEAFF
TGTGCCAGCAGCTTAGCTGGACAGGGCACTGAAGCTTTCTTT
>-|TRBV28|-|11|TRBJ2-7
CASSFSGEQYF
TGTGCCAGCAGTTTCTCAGGCGAGCAGTACTTC
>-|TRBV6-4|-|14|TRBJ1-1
CASYPPWGNTEAFF
TGTGCCAGCTACCCCCCGTGGGGGAACACTGAAGCTTTCTTT
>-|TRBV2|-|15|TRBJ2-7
CASARLAAGHYEQYF
TGTGCCAGCGCCAGGCTCGCGGCCGGTCACTACGAGCAGTACTTC
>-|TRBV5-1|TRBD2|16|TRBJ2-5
CASSLAGGSIRETQYF
TGCGCCAGCAGCTTGGCGGGAGGTTCAATCCGGGAGACCCAGTACTTC
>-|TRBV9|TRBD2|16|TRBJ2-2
CASSPRGGRDTGELFF
TGTGCCAGCAGCCCGAGGGGCGGGAGGGACACCGGGGAGCTGTTTTTT
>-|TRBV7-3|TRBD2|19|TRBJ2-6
CASSLMASGTFSGANVLTF
TGTGCCAGCAGCTTAATGGCTAGCGGGACCTTCTCTGGGGCCAACGTCCTGACTTTC
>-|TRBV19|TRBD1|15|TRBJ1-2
CASSSPGTGNYGYTF
TGTGCCAGTAGTTCACCCGGGACAGGGAACTATGGCTACACCTTC
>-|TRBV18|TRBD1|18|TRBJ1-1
CASSPILRGLGMNTEAFF
TGTGCCAGCTCACCAATTCTCAGGGGGCTTGGGATGAACACTGAAGCTTTCTTT
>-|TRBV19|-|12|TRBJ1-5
CASSLPGQPQHF
TGTGCCAGTAGCCTGCCGGGGCAGCCCCAGCATTTT
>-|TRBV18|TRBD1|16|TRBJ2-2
CASSHDTGGETGELFF
TGTGCCAGCTCGCATGATACAGGGGGCGAAACCGGGGAGCTGTTTTTT
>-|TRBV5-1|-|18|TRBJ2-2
CASSFMFGAVSNTGELFF
TGCGCCAGCAGCTTTATGTTTGGAGCGGTTTCGAACACCGGGGAGCTGTTTTTT
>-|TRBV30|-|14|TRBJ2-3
CAWSVVGITDTQYF
TGTGCCTGGAGTGTGGTAGGGATCACAGATACGCAGTATTTT
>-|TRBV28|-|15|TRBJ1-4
CASSFSSGGDEKLFF
TGTGCCAGCAGTTTTTCCTCGGGGGGGGACGAAAAACTGTTTTTT
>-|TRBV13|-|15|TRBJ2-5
CASSLGAGRQETQYF
TGTGCCAGCAGCTTAGGGGCGGGACGGCAAGAGACCCAGTACTTC
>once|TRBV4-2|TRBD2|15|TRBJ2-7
CASSPTSGISYEQYF
TGTGCCAGCAGCCCCACTAGCGGAATCTCCTACGAGCAGTACTTC
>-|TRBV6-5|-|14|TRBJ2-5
CASSRGNGAVTQYF
TGTGCCAGCAGTCGAGGGAATGGAGCCGTGACCCAGTACTTC
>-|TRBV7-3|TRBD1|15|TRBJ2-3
CASSLTGASTDTQYF
TGTGCCAGCAGTCTGACAGGGGCCTCCACAGATACGCAGTATTTT
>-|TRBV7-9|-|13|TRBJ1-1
CASSLEGGGEAFF
TGTGCCAGCAGCTTAGAGGGAGGTGGTGAAGCTTTCTTT
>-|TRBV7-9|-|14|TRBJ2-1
CASSSMWVGNEQFF
TGTGCCAGCAGCAGCATGTGGGTTGGGAATGAGCAGTTCTTC